These T cell receptor beta chains were read from a single sample in a study. One entry per CDR3 protein, called by TCRdb with MiXCR from the RT-PCR reads. The sample holds about 680,000 distinct CDR3 sequences, 14% seen once. The specimen was memory CD4+ T cells from blood. The receptors stem from a female donor in good health, serving as a healthy control. Each CDR3 is given with its conserved first and last residue. D genes are given only for firm matches. Clone size is given for some rows only: seen once, a few or many times, or a class if the clone is expanded.

j_call: TRBJ1-1; clone_size: .; v_call: TRBV5-1; d_call: TRBD1; cdr3_aa: CASSFGQENTEAFF; cdr3_nt: TGCGCCAGCAGCTTTGGACAGGAAAACACTGAAGCTTTCTTT
j_call: TRBJ1-1; clone_size: .; v_call: TRBV7-3; d_call: .; cdr3_aa: CASSLTWGGTEAFF; cdr3_nt: TGTGCCAGCAGCTTAACTTGGGGGGGGACTGAAGCTTTCTTT
j_call: TRBJ2-1; clone_size: .; v_call: TRBV7-9; d_call: TRBD1; cdr3_aa: CASSRTGSDYNEQFF; cdr3_nt: TGTGCCAGCAGCCGGACAGGGTCGGATTACAATGAGCAGTTCTTC
j_call: TRBJ1-4; clone_size: .; v_call: TRBV12-3/TRBV12-4; d_call: .; cdr3_aa: CASSSQQGIGEKLFF; cdr3_nt: TGTGCCAGCAGTTCACAACAGGGTATTGGTGAAAAACTGTTTTTT
j_call: TRBJ2-1; clone_size: few; v_call: TRBV10-3; d_call: .; cdr3_aa: CAISPGGAGNEQFF; cdr3_nt: TGTGCCATCAGCCCCGGGGGCGCTGGCAATGAGCAGTTCTTC
j_call: TRBJ2-5; clone_size: .; v_call: TRBV4-3; d_call: .; cdr3_aa: CASSQARDGFSFQETQYF; cdr3_nt: TGCGCCAGCAGCCAAGCCAGGGATGGGTTTTCCTTTCAAGAGACCCAGTACTTC
j_call: TRBJ1-3; clone_size: few; v_call: TRBV3-1; d_call: TRBD1; cdr3_aa: CASSQGGQGSNTIYF; cdr3_nt: TGTGCCAGCAGCCAAGGGGGACAGGGGTCAAACACCATATATTTT
j_call: TRBJ2-2; clone_size: many; v_call: TRBV5-1; d_call: .; cdr3_aa: CASSLDAGAGELFF; cdr3_nt: TGCGCCAGCAGCTTGGATGCCGGGGCCGGGGAGCTGTTTTTT
j_call: TRBJ2-3; clone_size: few; v_call: TRBV29-1; d_call: .; cdr3_aa: CSVRDPVKGDTQYF; cdr3_nt: TGCAGCGTGAGAGACCCGGTCAAAGGAGATACGCAGTATTTT
j_call: TRBJ2-4; clone_size: few; v_call: TRBV5-6; d_call: .; cdr3_aa: CASSLFSATIAKNIQYF; cdr3_nt: TGTGCCAGCAGCTTGTTTTCCGCCACAATAGCCAAAAACATTCAGTACTTC
j_call: TRBJ2-5; clone_size: few; v_call: TRBV7-2; d_call: .; cdr3_aa: CASSLVPRAAETQYF; cdr3_nt: TGTGCCAGCAGCTTAGTCCCCAGGGCCGCCGAGACCCAGTACTTC
j_call: TRBJ2-1; clone_size: many; v_call: TRBV5-1; d_call: TRBD2; cdr3_aa: CASSQRLAAYNEQFF; cdr3_nt: TGCGCCAGCAGCCAAAGACTAGCGGCCTACAATGAGCAGTTCTTC
j_call: TRBJ1-4; clone_size: many; v_call: TRBV7-9; d_call: .; cdr3_aa: CASSLDREKLFF; cdr3_nt: TGTGCCAGCAGCTTAGATCGTGAAAAACTGTTTTTT
j_call: TRBJ2-1; clone_size: .; v_call: TRBV7-2; d_call: TRBD2; cdr3_aa: CASRPGLASHEQFF; cdr3_nt: TGTGCCAGCAGACCGGGACTAGCTTCGCATGAGCAGTTCTTC
j_call: TRBJ1-1; clone_size: few; v_call: TRBV7-2; d_call: .; cdr3_aa: CASSSTGNKAFF; cdr3_nt: TGTGCCAGCAGCTCAACTGGTAACAAAGCTTTCTTT
j_call: TRBJ2-1; clone_size: many; v_call: TRBV20-1; d_call: TRBD2; cdr3_aa: CSVTQGGPGNEQFF; cdr3_nt: TGCAGTGTCACCCAGGGAGGGCCAGGCAATGAGCAGTTCTTC
j_call: TRBJ2-7; clone_size: .; v_call: TRBV24-1; d_call: TRBD1; cdr3_aa: CATSDTGASYEQYF; cdr3_nt: TGTGCCACCAGTGATACAGGGGCCTCCTACGAGCAGTACTTC
j_call: TRBJ1-1; clone_size: .; v_call: TRBV7-9; d_call: TRBD1; cdr3_aa: CASSGTGAFEAFF; cdr3_nt: TGTGCCAGCAGCGGGACAGGAGCCTTTGAAGCTTTCTTT
j_call: TRBJ2-3; clone_size: many; v_call: TRBV29-1; d_call: .; cdr3_aa: CSVAVQLNTDTQYF; cdr3_nt: TGCAGCGTTGCAGTTCAGCTCAACACAGATACGCAGTATTTT
j_call: TRBJ2-1; clone_size: few; v_call: TRBV7-2; d_call: .; cdr3_aa: CASSLVWSGENEQFF; cdr3_nt: TGTGCCAGCAGCTTAGTGTGGTCAGGGGAGAATGAGCAGTTCTTC
j_call: TRBJ2-1; clone_size: few; v_call: TRBV27; d_call: TRBD2; cdr3_aa: CASSLKIGAGVFEQFF; cdr3_nt: TGTGCCAGCAGTTTAAAGATCGGGGCGGGGGTTTTTGAGCAGTTCTTC
j_call: TRBJ1-5; clone_size: few; v_call: TRBV5-5; d_call: .; cdr3_aa: CASSHIHSNQPQHF; cdr3_nt: TGTGCCAGCAGCCATATCCATAGCAATCAGCCCCAGCATTTT
j_call: TRBJ2-3; clone_size: few; v_call: TRBV6-6; d_call: .; cdr3_aa: CASGKISTDTQYF; cdr3_nt: TGTGCCAGCGGGAAGATTAGCACAGATACGCAGTATTTT
j_call: TRBJ1-5; clone_size: many; v_call: TRBV7-2; d_call: TRBD1; cdr3_aa: CASSPGQGRGQPQHF; cdr3_nt: TGTGCCAGCAGCCCGGGACAGGGGAGGGGTCAGCCCCAGCATTTT